Each of the 17 T cell receptor beta chains below was sequenced from the same sample in a study of T cells in Graves' hyperthyroidism and ophthalmopathy (dated by TCRdb to the late 2010s). Receptors were amplified or captured by multiplex PCR. Sequencer: Illumina HiSeq 2000. The TCR beta CDR3 regions were amplified from the RNA transcripts. For the first round of RT-PCR on the TCR CDR3, the HTBI primer set was used together with the Qiagen OneStep RT-PCR kit. The raw public reads went through TCRdb reprocessing: fastp at Q25, MiXCR clone calling, in-frame beta chains kept. Rows with one shared CDR3 protein collapse into an entry with the most common genes and DNA. The sample table lists about 250,000 distinct CDR3 sequences, around 15% of them with a count of one. Of the sample, 30% to 35% falls within the top ten clones. What was sequenced was blood. All receptors come from a woman aged 45-59 years with Graves' hyperthyroidism that later progressed to Graves' ophthalmopathy.

This clonotype has at least ten counts. The chain employs TRBV18 and TRBJ2-1; 10 positions match TRBD2. V lost 5 bases and J lost 6; bases outside the gene matches: 10. Germline V gene lookup returns CDR1 KGHSH and CDR2 LQKENI. The CDR3 covers 16 residues. CDR3 in DNA: TGTGCCAGCTCAGTAGCGGGAGGCTCCTTTGGCAATGAGCAGTTCTTC. It specifies CASSVAGGSFGNEQFF.

The sample holds many counts of this clonotype. V gene TRBV28 combines with J gene TRBJ2-5; 11 bases fit TRBD2. V lost 8 bases to trimming and J lost 2 bases; unmatched junction nucleotides: 4. The CDR3 spans 14 residues. Germline-derived CDR1 and CDR2 are MDHEN and SYDVKM. CDR3 nucleotides: TGTGCCAGCCTCGGGACTAGCGGACAAGAGACCCAGTACTTC. Amino acids: CASLGTSGQETQYF.

This clonotype was found many times. This chain connects TRBV27 to TRBJ2-3, with a possible D match to TRBD2 (6 bases). Germline CDR1 reads MNHEY; CDR2 reads SMNVEV (reference sequence). V lost 4 bases, J lost 0 bases, and 17 bases lay in between. This CDR3 contains 17 residues. In nucleotides, the CDR3 is TGTGCCAGCAGTTCTACGGCGGGATTCCGTAGCACAGATACGCAGTATTTT. Amino acid sequence: CASSSTAGFRSTDTQYF.

This clonotype was observed many times. The genes are TRBV5-1 and TRBJ2-5, with 7 bases aligning to TRBD1. The V segment lost 2 bases and the J segment 2 bases; nucleotides outside the gene matches: 9. This CDR3 has 16 amino acids. Germline loops: CDR1 SGHRS, CDR2 YFSETQ. CDR3 in DNA: TGCGCCAGCAGCTTACAACCGGGGACAGCTCAAGAGACCCAGTACTTC. Translation: CASSLQPGTAQETQYF. The full variable domain, with the rest looked up from reference TRBV5-1 and TRBJ2-5, is KAGVTQTPRYLIKTRGQQVTLSCSPISGHRSVSWYQQTPGQGLQFLFEYFSETQRNKGNFPGRFSGRQFSNSRSEMNVSTLELGDSALYLCASSLQPGTAQETQYFGPGTRLLVL.

This clonotype was counted only a few times. V gene TRBV6-1 combines with J gene TRBJ2-4; D may match TRBD1 or TRBD2 (5 bases each). V was clipped by 6 bases and J by 9 bases, with 9 bases between them. Germline CDR1 reads MNHNS; CDR2 reads SASEGT. The CDR3 consists of 11 residues. In DNA form, the CDR3 reads TGTGCCAGCAGCCCCGGGGCCATTCAGTACTTC. It translates to CASSPGAIQYF.

This clonotype was found a few times. The chain uses TRBV5-1 and TRBJ1-2; TRBD1 aligns across 8 bases. V was clipped by 4 bases and J by 6 bases; unmatched bases: 5. Germline assignment: CDR1 SGHRS and CDR2 YFSETQ. The CDR3 sequence is 13 residues long. In nucleotides, the CDR3 is TGCGCCAGCAGCCTAGGGACAGGAAATGGCTACACCTTC. It specifies CASSLGTGNGYTF.

This clonotype came up many times. The rearrangement uses TRBV5-1 and TRBJ2-7; D remains ambiguous. This CDR3 comprises 16 residues. Germline V gene sequence: CDR1 SGHRS, CDR2 YFSETQ. V was pared by 0 bases and J by 1 base, with 14 bases between. CDR3 in amino acids: CASSLDLATPSYEQYF. In DNA, the CDR3 is TGCGCCAGCAGCTTGGACTTGGCAACCCCATCCTACGAGCAGTACTTC.

The rearrangement joins TRBV6-5 to TRBJ2-1, with D maybe TRBD2 (6 bases). The length of the CDR3 is 14 residues. The V end was cut by 2 bases, the J end by 10 bases, with 15 bases between. Germline V CDR1 and CDR2: MNHEY, SVGAGI. The CDR3 nucleotides are TGTGCCAGCAGTTACGGGACTCCTGTCGTGGAGCAGTTCTTC. Translated: CASSYGTPVVEQFF.

About this clonotype: The missing conserved phenylalanine or tryptophan at the end of this CDR3 makes a read error likely. The DNA is left out, because the CDR3 cannot be placed on it with certainty; the CDR3 is given as TCRdb lists it. The CDR3: CSARDPSSVSLNL. The chain combines TRBV20-1 with TRBJ2-7. The germline V gene encodes CDR1 DFQATT and CDR2 SNEGSKA (reference sequence). The CDR3 comprises 13 residues, both ends counted.

The rearrangement uses TRBV15 and TRBJ2-2, with 8 positions matching TRBD1. CDR1 is LNHNV, CDR2 YYDKDF, per germline (reference sequence). This CDR3 region has 15 residues. V gave up 1 base and J gave up 6 bases; unmatched junction bases: 4. The chain's CDR3 is CATSRARTGSGELFF. DNA for the CDR3: TGTGCCACCAGCAGAGCCAGGACAGGGTCCGGGGAGCTGTTTTTT.

There are a few counts of this clonotype. The V and J genes are TRBV7-9 and TRBJ1-4; 8 nucleotides align to TRBD1. CDR1 is SEHNR and CDR2 is FQNEAQ in the germline V gene (reference sequence). The CDR3 extends over 16 amino acids. V was pared by 5 bases and J by 2 bases, with 7 bases of the junction left unmatched. DNA of the CDR3: TGTGCCAGCAGCCCACCGACAGGGGCGACTAATGAAAAACTGTTTTTT. This gives the protein CASSPPTGATNEKLFF. The complete variable domain, with remaining parts taken from reference TRBV7-9 and TRBJ1-4, reads DTGVSQNPRHKITKRGQNVTFRCDPISEHNRLYWYRQTLGQGPEFLTYFQNEAQLEKSRLLSDRFSAERPKGSFSTLEIQRTEQGDSAMYLCASSPPTGATNEKLFFGSGTQLSVL.

This clonotype appeared many times. The chain recombines TRBV12-3 or TRBV12-4 with TRBJ2-5, with TRBD1 matching over 9 bases. V was pared by 8 bases and J by 5 bases, with 15 bases of the junction left unmatched. CDR3 size: 16 residues. CDR3 protein: CASGTGILDYRETQYF. The CDR3 DNA follows: TGTGCCAGCGGGACAGGGATTTTGGATTACAGGGAGACCCAGTACTTC.

This clonotype was seen many times. The rearrangement uses TRBV5-1 and TRBJ2-1; 8 bases are shared with TRBD2. V trimming: 0 bases; J trimming: 8 bases; junction bases outside the gene matches: 10. This CDR3 has 16 amino acids. The germline CDR1 and CDR2 sequences are SGHRS and YFSETQ. The CDR3 loop is CASSLVSGIVGHEQFF. The CDR3 region has the DNA TGCGCCAGCAGCTTGGTTAGCGGGATAGTAGGGCATGAGCAGTTCTTC. Supplemented by reference TRBV5-1 and TRBJ2-1, the full variable domain reads KAGVTQTPRYLIKTRGQQVTLSCSPISGHRSVSWYQQTPGQGLQFLFEYFSETQRNKGNFPGRFSGRQFSNSRSEMNVSTLELGDSALYLCASSLVSGIVGHEQFFGPGTRLTVL.

This clonotype was observed at least ten times. The genes are TRBV20-1 and TRBJ2-7; 10 bases are shared with TRBD1. The CDR3 runs to 18 residues. The germline gives CDR1 DFQATT, CDR2 SNEGSKA (reference sequence). The ends lost 0 bases at V and 0 bases at J; junction bases unmatched: 11. This CDR3 reads CSARDASGTGVSSYEQYF. The CDR3 nucleotides are TGCAGTGCTAGAGACGCTTCCGGGACAGGGGTCTCCTCCTACGAGCAGTACTTC.

The genes are TRBV13 and TRBJ1-5; 9 positions match TRBD1. With 4 bases clipped from V and 6 bases from J, the junction kept 7 bases outside the gene matches. Germline loops: CDR1 PRHDT, CDR2 FYEKMQ (reference sequence). This CDR3 is 15 amino acids long. The CDR3 region is CASSSDRGFPQPQHF. The CDR3 nucleotides are TGTGCCAGCAGCTCCGACAGGGGGTTTCCTCAGCCCCAGCATTTT.

Points on this clonotype: This sequence may be a read error, since a much larger clone differs from it by one base. The missing conserved phenylalanine or tryptophan at the end of this CDR3 makes a read error likely. The V and J genes are TRBV7-9 and TRBJ1-1; D gene ambiguous. The CDR3 is made up of 14 amino acids. Germline loops: CDR1 SEHNR, CDR2 FQNEAQ (reference sequence). V was cut by 3 bases and J by 4 bases, with 12 bases left in between. The CDR3, as DNA: TGTGCCAGCAGCTTTAGTGGTTCTGGCACTGAAGCTTTCTTA. As protein: CASSFSGSGTEAFL.

This chain uses TRBV20-1 with TRBJ2-7; 9 bases fit TRBD2. This CDR3 is built from 15 residues. The germline gives CDR1 DFQATT, CDR2 SNEGSKA (reference sequence). With V trimmed by 3 bases and J by 3 bases, 9 bases remained unmatched. CDR3 sequence (DNA): TGCAGTGCTAGCCCTCTAGGAGCGGGAGGCTACGAGCAGTACTTC. It codes for CSASPLGAGGYEQYF.